This entry concerns a single T cell receptor (beta chain). Its antigen is unknown. Using immunoSEQ multiplex PCR, the repertoire was profiled, and TCRdb retains in-frame clones only, with some absent. The table lists about 100,000 clones, roughly 90% of them singletons. The data belong to a study of T cell responses to AZD1222 COVID-19 vaccine. Study-wide results and limits: At study baseline, merely five or six AZD1222 recipients were seropositive. The donor group comprised mostly white British people and more females; the analysis possibly underestimated clonal diversity. Two doses of AZD1222 preceded a rise in Spike-specific TCR breadth and depth. Nearly half of the spike-specific TCRs reportedly recognize variant regions that carry no mutations.

V gave up 1 base and J gave up 4 bases; unmatched junction bases: 1. The CDR3 length is 14 residues. Germline CDR1 SGHVS, CDR2 FNYEAQ. The V call is TRBV7-6, the J call TRBJ1-5, with TRBD1 matching over 7 bases. Here the sequenced sample was peripheral blood, taken on day 0 of AZD1222 vaccination. The receptor comes from an adult in good health. The CDR3 DNA sequence: TGTGCCAGCAGCTTAGGGGACAGTAATCAGCCCCAGCATTTT. Translated: CASSLGDSNQPQHF.